These T cell receptor beta chains were read from a single sample in a study of graft-versus-host responses after intestinal transplantation. These receptors lack a known antigen. The repertoire was sequenced with immunoSEQ multiplex PCR; TCRdb's copy has only in-frame clones and lacks some. The sample has about 86,000 clones, over 75% seen once. Sequenced material: unstimulated CD8+ T cells sorted from spleen or lymph node cells, taken before intestinal transplant. The origin of the receptors is a human donor who received an intestinal transplant. Each CDR3 is given with its conserved first and last residue. A D gene is named only where the DNA matches it firmly. Not all rows give a size; the values are once, few, many and, for expanded clones, a class.

TRBV5-6	TRBD1	TRBJ2-7	.	CASSRGPGQGAYEQYF	TGTGCCAGCAGTAGGGGTCCGGGACAGGGGGCGTACGAGCAGTACTTC
TRBV30	TRBD2	TRBJ2-1	once	CASTIAGGFGEQFF	TGTGCCTCGACTATAGCGGGAGGATTTGGTGAGCAGTTCTTC
TRBV5-8	.	TRBJ1-5	.	CASSRRDSNQPQHF	TGTGCCAGCAGTAGACGGGATAGCAATCAGCCCCAGCATTTT
TRBV5-4	TRBD1	TRBJ1-1	once	CASSSDEQGTVNTEAFF	TGTGCCAGCAGCTCCGACGAACAGGGGACAGTGAACACTGAAGCTTTCTTT
TRBV19	.	TRBJ2-5	.	CASSIAGQETQYF	TGTGCCAGTAGTATAGCAGGGCAAGAGACCCAGTACTTC
TRBV9	.	TRBJ1-2	.	CASSSDQGIGGYTF	TGTGCCAGCAGCTCAGACCAGGGTATTGGTGGCTACACCTTC
TRBV19	.	TRBJ1-1	.	CASSIRPNTEAFF	TGTGCCAGTAGTATACGTCCGAACACTGAAGCTTTCTTT
TRBV27	.	TRBJ1-5	.	CASSLGLDQPQHF	TGTGCCAGCAGTTTAGGGCTCGATCAGCCCCAGCATTTT
TRBV4-1	TRBD1	TRBJ2-1	.	CASSQGPGTDNEQFF	TGCGCCAGCAGCCAAGGCCCTGGGACAGACAATGAGCAGTTCTTC
TRBV30	TRBD1	TRBJ1-5	.	CAWSVGAGGLQPQHF	TGTGCCTGGAGTGTAGGGGCAGGGGGATTACAGCCCCAGCATTTT
TRBV7-9	TRBD2	TRBJ2-3	.	CASSLAPSGSTDTQYF	TGTGCCAGCAGCTTAGCGCCTAGCGGGAGCACAGATACGCAGTATTTT
TRBV6-1	.	TRBJ2-6	once	CASSEIVSGANVLTF	TGTGCCAGCAGTGAAATAGTCTCTGGGGCCAACGTCCTGACTTTC
TRBV27	.	TRBJ1-2	.	CASSLYGGELAYGYTF	TGTGCCAGCAGTTTATACGGCGGGGAGTTAGCCTATGGCTACACCTTC
TRBV4-1	.	TRBJ1-3	.	CASSQAPPETENTIYF	TGCGCCAGCAGCCAAGCCCCACCTGAGACAGAAAACACCATATATTTT
TRBV18	TRBD2	TRBJ2-7	.	CASSPGGLAVPSYEQYF	TGTGCCAGCTCACCAGGGGGACTAGCCGTTCCCTCCTACGAGCAGTACTTC
TRBV7-9	TRBD1	TRBJ2-7	.	CASSLALTGGEQYF	TGTGCCAGCAGCTTAGCGTTGACAGGGGGCGAGCAGTACTTC
TRBV7-2	TRBD1	TRBJ1-1	once	CASSSRQGSTEAFF	TGTGCCAGCAGCTCCCGACAGGGGAGCACTGAAGCTTTCTTT
TRBV6-5	.	TRBJ1-1	.	CASLGGSEAFF	TGTGCCAGCCTGGGGGGGAGTGAAGCTTTCTTT
TRBV7-2	.	TRBJ2-7	.	CASSLVGGGPRGSYEQYF	TGTGCCAGCAGCTTAGTCGGCGGGGGCCCCCGTGGCTCCTACGAGCAGTACTTC
TRBV6-1	.	TRBJ1-1	.	CASSASRRSGRNTEAFF	TGTGCCAGCAGTGCGTCCCGGAGATCCGGGAGGAACACTGAAGCTTTCTTT
TRBV4-1	TRBD2	TRBJ2-2	.	CASGLANTGELFF	TGCGCCAGCGGACTAGCGAACACCGGGGAGCTGTTTTTT
TRBV4-1	TRBD2	TRBJ2-3	.	CASSFSGTSGRKHTDTQYF	TGCGCCAGCAGCTTTTCTGGGACTAGCGGGAGGAAACACACAGATACGCAGTATTTT
TRBV7-7	.	TRBJ2-7	.	CASSLTADYEQYF	TGTGCCAGCAGCTTAACAGCGGACTACGAGCAGTACTTC
TRBV5-8	TRBD1	TRBJ1-4	.	CASSLGRQGGEKLFF	TGTGCCAGCAGCTTGGGAAGACAGGGAGGTGAAAAACTGTTTTTT
TRBV15	TRBD1	TRBJ1-2	once	CATSRDRAGGAGYGYTF	TGTGCCACCAGCAGAGACCGGGCAGGGGGCGCGGGCTATGGCTACACCTTC
TRBV4-3	.	TRBJ1-2	.	CASSQDGAGADYGYTF	TGCGCCAGCAGCCAAGACGGGGCAGGGGCGGACTATGGCTACACCTTC
TRBV19	TRBD2	TRBJ2-1	.	CASTLAGGRDEQFF	TGTGCCAGTACTCTAGCGGGAGGGCGGGATGAGCAGTTCTTC
TRBV7-9	.	TRBJ2-3	.	CASSLSRGGTDTQYF	TGTGCCAGCAGCTTAAGTAGGGGTGGCACAGATACGCAGTATTTT
TRBV6-1	TRBD2	TRBJ2-2	.	CASTGPSGYGELFF	TGTGCCAGCACGGGTCCTAGCGGTTACGGGGAGCTGTTTTTT
TRBV30	.	TRBJ1-5	.	CAWSVGENQPQHF	TGTGCCTGGAGTGTAGGGGAAAATCAGCCCCAGCATTTT
TRBV9	TRBD2	TRBJ2-7	.	CASSAAGLAGDEQYF	TGTGCCAGCAGCGCTGCGGGACTAGCGGGAGACGAGCAGTACTTC
TRBV6-1	.	TRBJ2-7	.	CASSIQGAYEQYF	TGTGCCAGCAGTATACAGGGCGCCTACGAGCAGTACTTC
TRBV11-1	TRBD2	TRBJ2-1	.	CASSLDLAGDNEQFF	TGTGCCAGCAGCTTAGACCTAGCGGGAGACAATGAGCAGTTCTTC
TRBV6-1	.	TRBJ1-2	.	CASSRLGYTF	TGTGCCAGCAGCAGGTTGGGCTACACCTTC
TRBV7-9	TRBD2	TRBJ2-3	.	CASSLRTSGDTDTQYF	TGTGCCAGCAGCTTAAGGACTAGCGGGGACACAGATACGCAGTATTTT
TRBV7-2	.	TRBJ2-2	few	CASSFEVLTGELFF	TGTGCCAGCAGCTTTGAGGTTCTCACCGGGGAGCTGTTTTTT
TRBV30	.	TRBJ2-1	.	CAWSLGVSPYNEQFF	TGTGCCTGGAGCCTAGGGGTTTCACCATACAATGAGCAGTTCTTC
TRBV4-1	TRBD2	TRBJ2-3	.	CASSLFGREASTDTQYF	TGCGCCAGCAGCCTCTTTGGGCGGGAGGCTAGCACAGATACGCAGTATTTT
TRBV4-3	TRBD2	TRBJ2-1	.	CASSPLAGGQAYNEQFF	TGCGCCAGCAGCCCCCTAGCGGGGGGGCAGGCCTACAATGAGCAGTTCTTC
TRBV19	.	TRBJ2-4	.	CAVTGENIQYF	TGTGCCGTAACGGGGGAAAACATTCAGTACTTC